The 2 T cell receptor beta chains below come from one sample, sequenced in a study of cytomegalovirus exposure and HLA in healthy donors. PCR involved 60 Vbeta and 13 Jbeta primers. Clones were sequenced by immunoSEQ multiplex PCR, and TCRdb holds only the in-frame ones, with some missing. In the table there are roughly 92,000 clones, around 81% of which are singletons. Sequencing input: PBMCs. These receptors originate from a woman in her sixties or seventies in good health and CMV-seropositive.

The chain employs TRBV11-2 and TRBJ2-7, with TRBD2 matching over 10 bases. This CDR3 comprises 15 residues. J lost 4 bases, V lost 5 bases, and 8 bases had no gene match. Germline assignment: CDR1 SGHAT and CDR2 FQNNGV. The CDR3 reads CASSTTLAGEYEQYF. The CDR3 DNA is TGTGCCAGCAGCACTACGCTAGCGGGAGAATACGAGCAGTACTTC.

This chain links TRBV15 with TRBJ1-4; possibly TRBD1 for D (5 bases). From germline, CDR1 is LNHNV and CDR2 YYDKDF (reference sequence). The V and J ends lost 0 bases and 5 bases respectively, with 10 bases between them. CDR3 size: 15 residues. This chain's CDR3 is CATSRDTGRNEKLFF. CDR3 in DNA: TGTGCCACCAGCAGAGATACAGGCCGAAATGAAAAACTGTTTTTT. Full variable domain (missing parts from reference TRBV15 and TRBJ1-4): DAMVIQNPRYQVTQFGKPVTLSCSQTLNHNVMYWYQQKSSQAPKLLFHYYDKDFNNEADTPDNFQSRRPNTSFCFLDIRSPGLGDTAMYLCATSRDTGRNEKLFFGSGTQLSVL.